One sample yielded the 18 T cell receptor beta chains listed below, sequenced in a study of cytomegalovirus exposure and HLA in healthy donors. Data came from immunoSEQ multiplex PCR; TCRdb stores just in-frame clones and leaves some out. The sample holds 100,000 to 150,000 clones; around nine tenths are singletons and the top ten take approximately 2%. Specimen: PBMCs. The source is a woman aged 18-29 years in good health and CMV-seronegative.

Of note for this clone: Other nucleotide sequences in the sample specify the same CDR3. This chain links TRBV5-1 with TRBJ2-6; D possibly corresponds to TRBD1 (5 bases). Germline V lookup: CDR1 SGHRS, CDR2 YFSETQ. This CDR3 spans 15 amino acids. Trimming took off 0 bases at V and 1 base at J, with 5 bases between the two ends. The CDR3 here is CASSLGQSGANVLTF. CDR3 nucleotides: TGCGCCAGCAGCTTGGGACAGTCTGGGGCCAACGTCCTGACTTTC.

The chain carries TRBV7-3 and TRBJ2-2; D is possibly TRBD2 (5 bases). Germline V gene sequence: CDR1 SGHTA, CDR2 FQGTGA. The CDR3 loop spans 16 amino acids. V shed 1 base and J shed 2 bases, with 11 bases lying between them. Here the CDR3 DNA reads TGTGCCAGCAGCTTAAATAGCGCAGCAAACACCGGGGAGCTGTTTTTT. It specifies CASSLNSAANTGELFF.

The gene calls are TRBV6-1 and TRBJ1-6; tentatively, D is TRBD1 (6 bases). This CDR3 region has 14 residues. Trimming removed 9 bases from V and 8 bases from J, with 17 bases in between. Looked up from germline, CDR1 is MNHNS and CDR2 is SASEGT. CDR3 sequence reads: CASQQGFVYSPLHF. The CDR3 nucleotides read TGTGCCAGTCAACAGGGATTCGTTTATTCACCCCTCCACTTT.

This sequence joins TRBV5-5 and TRBJ1-2; no clear D gene. Germline lookup yields CDR1 SGHKS and CDR2 YYEKEE (reference sequence). This CDR3 has 12 residues. Trimming cost V 6 bases and J 1 base, with 7 bases left between them. This CDR3 is CASINFNYGYTF. CDR3 DNA sequence: TGTGCCAGCATTAACTTTAACTATGGCTACACCTTC. Full variable domain (rest looked up from reference TRBV5-5 and TRBJ1-2): DAGVTQSPTHLIKTRGQQVTLRCSPISGHKSVSWYQQVLGQGPQFIFQYYEKEERGRGNFPDRFSARQFPNYSSELNVNALLLGDSALYLCASINFNYGYTFGSGTRLTVV.

The genes are TRBV6-5 and TRBJ1-1, with D unclear. V gave up 3 bases and J gave up 11 bases, with 4 bases separating them. Germline-derived CDR1 and CDR2 are MNHEY and SVGAGI. The CDR3 length is 9 residues. CDR3 protein: CASSYYAFF. The CDR3 nucleotides read TGTGCCAGCAGTTATTATGCTTTCTTT.

The rearrangement links TRBV7-6 to TRBJ1-2; D is undetermined. The CDR3 sequence is 12 residues long. Germline CDR1 is SGHVS and CDR2 is FNYEAQ. V dropped 1 base and J dropped 8 bases, with 8 bases sitting between them. This CDR3 reads CASSLEEGGYTF. The CDR3 nucleotides are TGTGCCAGCAGCTTAGAAGAGGGAGGCTACACCTTC.

The rearrangement uses TRBV7-9 and TRBJ2-3; 7 bases match TRBD1. CDR1 and CDR2 (germline): SEHNR, FQNEAQ (reference sequence). CDR3 length equals 16 residues. V was pared by 3 bases and J by 0 bases, with 6 bases of the junction left unmatched. The CDR3 loop reads CASSFTGAMSTDTQYF. The CDR3 coding sequence is TGTGCCAGCAGCTTCACAGGGGCGATGAGCACAGATACGCAGTATTTT.

The count of this clone is one. J is TRBJ2-1 and V is TRBV29-1, with TRBD2 matching over 8 bases. Germline V gene data show CDR1 as SQVTM and CDR2 as ANQGSEA. Germline trimming cut 4 bases from V and 2 bases from J; bases unmatched to any gene: 7. The CDR3 contains 15 residues. CDR3 in amino acids: CSVVGGASAYNEQFF. Written as DNA, the CDR3 is TGCAGCGTTGTCGGGGGGGCCTCGGCCTACAATGAGCAGTTCTTC.

The chain joins TRBV6-4 to TRBJ1-2; D is perhaps TRBD1 (5 bases). Per the germline V gene, CDR1 is MRHNA and CDR2 is SNTAGT. CDR3 length equals 12 residues. Trimming removed 6 bases from V and 7 bases from J, with 12 bases in between. CDR3 sequence (DNA): TGTGCCAGCAGGAATCCGGGGGGTGGCTACACCTTC. Amino acids: CASRNPGGGYTF.

The gene calls are TRBV25-1 and TRBJ2-7, with 9 bases matching TRBD1. This CDR3 comprises 14 residues. Germline V gene sequence: CDR1 MGHDK, CDR2 SYGVNS. V lost 4 bases to trimming and J lost 4 bases; unmatched junction nucleotides: 5. CDR3 in amino acids: CASSVEQGAYEQYF. CDR3 in DNA: TGTGCCAGCAGTGTCGAACAGGGGGCGTACGAGCAGTACTTC.

The chain has TRBV9 and TRBJ2-2, with TRBD1 matching 9 bases. There are 16 residues in the CDR3. Germline-derived CDR1 and CDR2 are SGDLS and YYNGEE. With 3 bases clipped from V and 2 bases from J, the junction kept 5 bases outside the gene matches. CDR3 amino acids: CASSGGQGLNTGELFF. CDR3 in DNA: TGTGCCAGCAGCGGGGGACAGGGACTAAACACCGGGGAGCTGTTTTTT.

This chain uses TRBV5-1 with TRBJ1-2; 7 bases align to TRBD1. The trim removed 4 bases at V and 1 base at J, leaving 10 bases unmatched. The CDR3 is 16 amino acids. Germline V CDR1 and CDR2: SGHRS, YFSETQ. CDR3 bases: TGCGCCAGCAGCATGACACGGGACAGCTATAACTATGGCTACACCTTC. This translates into CASSMTRDSYNYGYTF. The entire variable domain, with the rest obtained from reference TRBV5-1 and TRBJ1-2, is as follows: KAGVTQTPRYLIKTRGQQVTLSCSPISGHRSVSWYQQTPGQGLQFLFEYFSETQRNKGNFPGRFSGRQFSNSRSEMNVSTLELGDSALYLCASSMTRDSYNYGYTFGSGTRLTVV.

V and J are TRBV5-4 and TRBJ2-5; TRBD2 agrees at 8 bases. This CDR3 region has 16 residues. Unmatched junction bases numbered 6, after V lost 0 bases and J lost 2 bases. Germline-derived CDR1 and CDR2 are SGHNT and YYREEE (reference sequence). CDR3 coding DNA: TGTGCCAGCAGCTTGGGCCGGCGGGGGGTACAAGAGACCCAGTACTTC. Protein sequence: CASSLGRRGVQETQYF.

The rearrangement uses TRBV15 and TRBJ1-5; TRBD1 aligns across 7 bases. Germline V gene data show CDR1 as LNHNV and CDR2 as YYDKDF (reference sequence). The CDR3 is 15 amino acids. The V and J ends lost 0 bases and 4 bases, in that order; junction bases with no gene match: 3. The CDR3 DNA reads as TGTGCCACCAGCAGAGACAGGGGGATAAATCAGCCCCAGCATTTT. Protein sequence: CATSRDRGINQPQHF.

The V gene is TRBV27, the J gene TRBJ2-7; tentatively, D is TRBD2 (6 bases). Trimming removed 5 bases from V and 9 bases from J, with 29 bases in between. The CDR3 consists of 17 residues. CDR1 is MNHEY, CDR2 SMNVEV, per germline (reference sequence). CDR3 DNA: TGTGCCAGCAGTCCAACTGGGGCGGGGAGACTCCTACGAGGGCAGTACTTC. Its translation: CASSPTGAGRLLRGQYF.

The genes are TRBV18 and TRBJ2-3; D uncertain. The germline V gene encodes CDR1 KGHSH and CDR2 LQKENI. This CDR3 comprises 13 residues. V lost 2 bases and J 3 bases, leaving 6 bases between the germline ends. The CDR3, as DNA: TGTGCCAGCTCACCAGTCCGGACAGATACGCAGTATTTT. This sequence encodes CASSPVRTDTQYF. Using reference TRBV18 and TRBJ2-3 for the parts outside the CDR3, the full variable domain is NAGVMQNPRHLVRRRGQEARLRCSPMKGHSHVYWYRQLPEEGLKFMVYLQKENIIDESGMPKERFSAEFPKEGPSILRIQQVVRGDSAAYFCASSPVRTDTQYFGPGTRLTVL.

This sequence joins TRBV5-1 and TRBJ2-1, with 12 bases matching TRBD2. CDR1 SGHRS and CDR2 YFSETQ come from the germline V gene. This CDR3 is 18 amino acids long. V lost 0 bases to trimming and J lost 0 bases; unmatched junction nucleotides: 4. In nucleotides, the CDR3 is TGCGCCAGCAGCTTGGGGACTAGCGGGATAAGCTCCTACAATGAGCAGTTCTTC. Translation: CASSLGTSGISSYNEQFF.

V gene TRBV28 combines with J gene TRBJ1-2, with D possibly being TRBD1 (5 bases). Looked up from germline, CDR1 is MDHEN and CDR2 is SYDVKM. The CDR3 consists of 14 residues. V lost 6 bases and J lost 4, with 15 bases in between. Here the CDR3 reads CASSLTEEVYGYTF. The CDR3 DNA sequence: TGTGCCAGCAGCCTGACAGAAGAAGTCTATGGCTACACCTTC.